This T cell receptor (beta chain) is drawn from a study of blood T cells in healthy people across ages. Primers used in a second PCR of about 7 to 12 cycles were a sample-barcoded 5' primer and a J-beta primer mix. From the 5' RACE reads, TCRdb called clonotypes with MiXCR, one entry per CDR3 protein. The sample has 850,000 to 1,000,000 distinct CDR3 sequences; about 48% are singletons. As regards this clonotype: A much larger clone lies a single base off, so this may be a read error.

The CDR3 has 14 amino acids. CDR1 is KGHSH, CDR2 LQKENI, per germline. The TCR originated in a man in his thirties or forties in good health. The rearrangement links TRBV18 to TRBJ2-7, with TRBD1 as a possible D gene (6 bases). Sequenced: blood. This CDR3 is CASSLQGNSYEKYF. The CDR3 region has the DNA TGTGCCAGCTCACTACAGGGAAACAGCTACGAGAAGTACTTC. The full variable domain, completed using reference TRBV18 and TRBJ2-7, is NAGVMQNPRHLVRRRGQEARLRCSPMKGHSHVYWYRQLPEEGLKFMVYLQKENIIDESGMPKERFSAEFPKEGPSILRIQQVVRGDSAAYFCASSLQGNSYEKYFGPGTRLTVT.